This T cell receptor (beta chain) was identified in a study of monozygotic twins with inflammatory bowel disease. The length of the CDR3 is 12 residues. The germline CDR1 and CDR2 sequences are SGHRS and YFSETQ. For each CDR3 protein, TCRdb gives one entry from its re-call of the 5' RACE reads, without DNA. The sample table includes roughly 330,000 distinct CDR3 sequences. This chain joins TRBV5-1 and TRBJ2-5. The sequenced sample was blood. The sequence was collected from a human donor with ulcerative colitis or Crohn's disease, or a healthy co-twin of an affected twin (not recorded which). The CDR3 region is CASSLNQETQYF.